The next 26 T cell receptor beta chains were all read from a single sample in a study of blood T cells in healthy people across ages. PCR was performed a second time for about 7 to 12 cycles using a sample-barcoded 5' primer and a J-beta primer mix. TCRdb processed the 5' RACE reads anew with MiXCR; each CDR3 protein has one entry. In the table there are around 800,000 distinct CDR3 sequences, around 25% of which are singletons. The data were also submitted as part of a second study, on T cells of mothers and their children.

What was sequenced was blood. These receptors were obtained from a boy aged 10-17 years in good health.

The table lists this clonotype with a few counts. The V call is TRBV14, the J call TRBJ2-3; TRBD2 matches at 7 bases. Trimming took 2 bases from V and 6 from J; bases not matched to a gene: 8. The CDR3 has 15 amino acids. Germline assignment: CDR1 SGHDN and CDR2 FVKESK. In DNA form, the CDR3 reads TGTGCCAGCAGCCAACAAGCGGGGAGAGGGGATACGCAGTATTTT. Its translation: CASSQQAGRGDTQYF.

The genes are TRBV20-1 and TRBJ2-4; 7 bases are a match to TRBD2. From germline, CDR1 is DFQATT and CDR2 SNEGSKA (reference sequence). This CDR3 has 14 amino acids. The CDR3 loop is CRGRAGEAKNIQYF. Here the CDR3 DNA reads TGCAGGGGCAGGGCGGGGGAAGCCAAAAACATTCAGTACTTC.

This clonotype appeared a few times. The CDR3 spells CASISGGITNEKLFF. CDR3 DNA sequence: TGTGCCAGCATCTCAGGGGGTATCACTAATGAAAAACTGTTTTTT. This sequence joins TRBV28 and TRBJ1-4; 7 bases agree with TRBD1. The V gene end was trimmed by 7 bases and the J gene end by 2 bases; junction bases not matched to a gene: 7. Germline V gene lookup returns CDR1 MDHEN and CDR2 SYDVKM. This CDR3 region has 15 residues.

There are a few counts of this clonotype. The gene calls are TRBV27 and TRBJ2-2; TRBD2 aligns across 8 bases. The CDR3 is 20 amino acids. Trimming took 3 bases from V and 4 from J; bases not matched to a gene: 19. The V gene's germline CDR1 is MNHEY and CDR2 SMNVEV (reference sequence). The CDR3 protein is CASSFLRVAGPTLGTGELFF. The CDR3, as DNA: TGTGCCAGCAGTTTCCTGAGGGTAGCGGGGCCCACCTTGGGCACCGGGGAGCTGTTTTTT.

This clonotype showed up just a few times. The junction does not match germline at one end; this may be a read error. The chain couples TRBV10-3 to TRBJ2-5; possibly TRBD1 for D (6 bases). The CDR3 covers 16 residues. Looked up from germline, CDR1 is ENHRY and CDR2 is SYGVKD. CDR3 sequence reads: CAISDAGEVLKEIQYF. CDR3 DNA: TGTGCCATCAGTGACGCAGGGGAAGTTCTTAAAGAGATCCAGTACTTC.

The chain joins TRBV30 to TRBJ2-3; D is undetermined. The CDR3 spans 12 residues. Germline CDR1 GTSNPN, CDR2 SVGIG (reference sequence). V gave up 2 bases and J gave up 3 bases, with 6 bases separating them. CDR3 region: CAWSWGTDTQYF. The CDR3 DNA sequence: TGTGCCTGGAGTTGGGGTACAGATACGCAGTATTTT.

The chain links TRBV29-1 to TRBJ1-6, with TRBD1 as a possible D gene (5 bases). The CDR3 runs 13 residues. In germline, CDR1 is SQVTM, CDR2 ANQGSEA. V lost 6 bases and J 5 bases, leaving 11 bases between the germline ends. This CDR3 reads CSVRTGHNSPLHF. The CDR3 DNA reads TGCAGCGTCCGGACGGGGCATAATTCACCCCTCCACTTT. The entire variable domain, with the rest obtained from reference TRBV29-1 and TRBJ1-6, is as follows: SAVISQKPSRDICQRGTSLTIQCQVDSQVTMMFWYRQQPGQSLTLIATANQGSEATYESGFVIDKFPISRPNLTFSTLTVSNMSPEDSSIYLCSVRTGHNSPLHFGNGTRLTVT.

The table lists this clonotype with a few counts. Written as DNA, the CDR3 is TGTGCCAGCAGTGTATTGTCACTAGCGCCACGAGAGCAGTTCTTC. It translates to CASSVLSLAPREQFF. The V and J genes are TRBV2 and TRBJ2-5, with TRBD2 identical over 7 bases. Near its end, the DNA agrees better with TRBJ2-1, so the J call may be wrong. CDR3 length: 15 residues. The germline gives CDR1 SNHLY, CDR2 FYNNEI.

The chain is built from TRBV12-3 or TRBV12-4 and TRBJ1-2; D perhaps matches TRBD1 (6 bases). V shed 6 bases and J shed 4 bases, with 12 bases lying between them. There are 13 residues in the CDR3. This CDR3 is CASSNTGFYGYTF. As DNA, the CDR3 is TGTGCCAGCAGCAACACAGGGTTCTATGGCTACACCTTC.

This clonotype was detected a few times. This sequence joins TRBV12-3 or TRBV12-4 and TRBJ2-7; 7 nucleotides align to TRBD2. The CDR3 totals 15 residues. The V gene end was trimmed by 5 bases and the J gene end by 1 base; junction bases not matched to a gene: 8. The CDR3 bases are TGTGCCAGCAGTCCTATCGGCGGGGGTTCCTACGAGCAGTACTTC. Encoded protein: CASSPIGGGSYEQYF.

The chain employs TRBV11-2 and TRBJ2-3; 8 bases agree with TRBD2. The ends lost 4 bases at V and 6 bases at J; junction bases unmatched: 12. From germline, CDR1 is SGHAT and CDR2 FQNNGV. CDR3 size: 16 residues. CDR3 sequence (DNA): TGTGCCAGCAGCTCCCTAGTCCACCGGGGGGGGGATACGCAGTATTTT. It codes for CASSSLVHRGGDTQYF.

The chain couples TRBV29-1 to TRBJ1-1, with TRBD1 as a possible D gene (6 bases). Per germline, CDR1 SQVTM and CDR2 ANQGSEA. CDR3 length: 12 residues. V was trimmed by 7 bases and J by 6 bases, leaving 15 bases between them. The DNA for the CDR3 is TGCAGCGCCCCAAGCGCAGGGGCTGAAGCTTTCTTT. Translating gives CSAPSAGAEAFF.

This clonotype was seen repeatedly, ten times or more. This chain joins TRBV7-9 and TRBJ1-2; maybe TRBD1 (5 bases). The CDR3 totals 13 residues. V was pared by 6 bases and J by 4 bases, with 12 bases between. The germline V gene encodes CDR1 SEHNR and CDR2 FQNEAQ (reference sequence). The DNA of the CDR3 is TGTGCCAGCAGTTTCCCAGACAGCTATGGCTACACCTTC. As protein: CASSFPDSYGYTF. Filled out from reference TRBV7-9 and TRBJ1-2, the complete variable domain reads DTGVSQNPRHKITKRGQNVTFRCDPISEHNRLYWYRQTLGQGPEFLTYFQNEAQLEKSRLLSDRFSAERPKGSFSTLEIQRTEQGDSAMYLCASSFPDSYGYTFGSGTRLTVV.

This chain uses TRBV10-3 with TRBJ2-7, with D perhaps matching TRBD1 (6 bases). Trimming took 2 bases from V and 2 from J, leaving 10 bases between them. This CDR3 contains 14 residues. Germline values: CDR1 ENHRY, CDR2 SYGVKD. In DNA form, the CDR3 reads TGTGCCATCAGTGAGGGCAGGGGTGCCTACGAGCAGTACTTC. Translating it yields CAISEGRGAYEQYF.

The rearrangement uses TRBV7-9 and TRBJ1-4; the D is unclear. The CDR3 runs to 13 residues. Germline V gives CDR1 SEHNR, CDR2 FQNEAQ (reference sequence). V lost 4 bases, J lost 10 bases, and 13 bases lay in between. The CDR3 DNA is TGTGCCAGCAGCTCCCAAAGCCATGGAAAACTGTTTTTT. As protein: CASSSQSHGKLFF.

A note on this clonotype: A much bigger clone sits one base away, suggesting this may be a read error. This chain joins TRBV6-1 and TRBJ1-4; D is perhaps TRBD1 (6 bases). The CDR3 has 15 residues. Germline-derived CDR1 and CDR2 are MNHNS and SASEGT. The CDR3 DNA reads as TGTGCCAGCAGTGAAAGGGGGACTAAGGGCGAAAAACTGTCTTTT. As protein: CASSERGTKGEKLSF.

This chain joins TRBV28 and TRBJ1-4; no clear D gene. Trimming removed 8 bases from V and 0 bases from J, with 7 bases in between. The germline V gene has CDR1 MDHEN and CDR2 SYDVKM. The CDR3 totals 13 residues. The CDR3 coding sequence is TGTGCCAGCGGGGTAGCAACTAATGAAAAACTGTTTTTT. As protein: CASGVATNEKLFF.

The chain has TRBV28 and TRBJ2-5; 8 bases are a match to TRBD1. The end of the DNA aligns better with TRBJ2-7, so the J call may be wrong. The length of the CDR3 is 18 residues. Per germline, CDR1 MDHEN and CDR2 SYDVKM. The CDR3 loop reads CASRRTGRTGKSTYEQYF. In DNA, the CDR3 is TGTGCCAGCAGGCGAACAGGCCGGACAGGGAAGTCAACCTACGAGCAGTACTTC.

This clonotype came up a few times. The V and J genes are TRBV12-3 or TRBV12-4 and TRBJ2-4; D may be TRBD1 (6 bases). The CDR3 sequence is 16 residues long. Deletions cut 6 bases from V and 0 bases from J, with 15 bases between. The CDR3 loop is CASRVGAHLAKNIQYF. CDR3 nucleotides: TGTGCCAGCAGGGTGGGGGCGCATCTAGCCAAAAACATTCAGTACTTC.

This clonotype was seen more than once but under ten times. The gene calls are TRBV12-3 or TRBV12-4 and TRBJ1-1; D is unclear. The CDR3 is 15 amino acids. The V end was cut by 6 bases, the J end by 0 bases, with 14 bases between. CDR3 sequence reads: CASRVGRTLNTEAFF. The CDR3 nucleotides read TGTGCCAGCAGGGTAGGACGAACCTTGAACACTGAAGCTTTCTTT.

In regard to this clonotype: A much more abundant neighbour one base away suggests this may be a read error. The CDR3 spells CAISLQSSGNTIYF. In DNA form, the CDR3 reads TGCGCCATCAGCTTACAGAGCTCTGGAAACACCATATATTTT. V is TRBV5-1 and J is TRBJ1-3, with no clear D. The CDR3 sequence is 14 residues long. In germline, CDR1 is SGHRS, CDR2 YFSETQ. Full variable domain (rest looked up from reference TRBV5-1 and TRBJ1-3): KAGVTQTPRYLIKTRGQQVTLSCSPISGHRSVSWYQQTPGQGLQFLFEYFSETQRNKGNFPGRFSGRQFSNSRSEMNVSTLELGDSALYLCAISLQSSGNTIYFGEGSWLTVV.

This clonotype turned up a few times. CDR3 coding DNA: TGTGCCATCAGTGACCCGGCGGGGGCCTACGAGCAGTACTTC. It encodes CAISDPAGAYEQYF. The chain carries TRBV10-3 and TRBJ2-7, with 7 bases that match TRBD2. The CDR3 is made up of 14 amino acids. CDR1 and CDR2 (germline): ENHRY, SYGVKD. V lost 3 bases and J lost 2; bases outside the gene matches: 4.

Only a few counts were recorded for this clonotype. This chain joins TRBV15 and TRBJ1-1, with D unresolved. The CDR3 has 15 amino acids. V was trimmed by 0 bases and J by 7 bases, leaving 15 bases between them. In germline, CDR1 is LNHNV, CDR2 YYDKDF (reference sequence). CDR3 DNA sequence: TGTGCCACCAGCAGAGATCAAGCCCCGGACGGTGAAGCTTTCTTT. It yields the protein CATSRDQAPDGEAFF.

CDR3 region: CASSLVVHEETQYF. The CDR3 region has the DNA TGTGCCAGCAGCTTAGTTGTACATGAGGAGACCCAGTACTTC. The chain recombines TRBV7-9 with TRBJ2-5; D ambiguous. V was cut by 1 base and J by 5 bases, with 11 bases left in between. The germline V gene has CDR1 SEHNR and CDR2 FQNEAQ (reference sequence). CDR3 size: 14 residues.

The chain carries TRBV12-3 or TRBV12-4 and TRBJ2-4; D is perhaps TRBD1 (5 bases). Trimming pared 3 bases from V and 3 bases from J, leaving 9 bases between. There are 14 residues in the CDR3. CDR3 sequence reads: CASSFREVKNIQYF. Written as DNA, the CDR3 is TGTGCCAGCAGTTTCAGGGAAGTCAAAAACATTCAGTACTTC.

This clonotype was observed a few times. This likely comes from a read error, as the CDR3 has no conserved phenylalanine or tryptophan at its end. V and J are TRBV20-1 and TRBJ2-7; D might be TRBD2 (5 bases). Germline V gene lookup returns CDR1 DFQATT and CDR2 SNEGSKA (reference sequence). CDR3 length: 14 amino acids. Trimming took off 1 base at V and 9 bases at J, with 19 bases between the two ends. DNA for the CDR3: TGCAGTGCTAGAGTGGGCAGTCCTTCCCGGGGGCAGTACTCC. Encoded protein: CSARVGSPSRGQYS.